The 21 T cell receptor beta chains reported below all come from one sample, sequenced in a study of OX40 agonist ivuxolimab in advanced cancers. Using immunoSEQ multiplex PCR, the repertoire was profiled, and TCRdb retains in-frame clones only, with some absent. Of nearly 80,000 clones in the sample, roughly 86% were seen once. The input for sequencing was CD4+ or CD8+ T cells sorted from blood, taken in a trial of the OX40 agonist ivuxolimab. All receptors derive from an adult with an advanced solid tumor such as melanoma, head and neck, liver or kidney cancer.

This chain connects TRBV20-1 to TRBJ1-5; no reliable D call. Germline V gene lookup returns CDR1 DFQATT and CDR2 SNEGSKA (reference sequence). The CDR3 has 11 amino acids. Deletions cut 3 bases from V and 7 bases from J, with 7 bases between. The DNA of the CDR3 is TGCAGTGCTAGTGACGGGCAGCCCCAGCATTTT. Translation: CSASDGQPQHF.

The chain recombines TRBV27 with TRBJ1-5; D remains unclear. Germline V gene lookup returns CDR1 MNHEY and CDR2 SMNVEV (reference sequence). Deletions cut 0 bases from V and 3 bases from J, with 12 bases between. CDR3 size: 16 residues. The CDR3 DNA reads as TGTGCCAGCAGTTTATCCTTAAACTACCTCAATCAGCCCCAGCATTTT. This translates into CASSLSLNYLNQPQHF.

The J gene is TRBJ2-3, the V gene TRBV11-2; TRBD2 might be the D (5 bases). With 5 bases removed from V and 4 bases from J, the gap between germline ends came to 16 bases. Germline-derived CDR1 and CDR2 are SGHAT and FQNNGV. This CDR3 region has 15 residues. The CDR3 nucleotides read TGTGCCAGCAGCCAGTTGGGGTCGGAGGCAGATACGCAGTATTTT. Translated, it gives CASSQLGSEADTQYF.

CDR3 bases: TGTGCCAGCAGTGTTTCGCCTTTTCGACAGGGGCGGAATCAGCCCCAGCATTTT. Translated, it gives CASSVSPFRQGRNQPQHF. This chain connects TRBV6-1 to TRBJ1-5; TRBD1 matches at 8 bases. Losses at the gene ends were 4 bases for V and 4 bases for J; bases not matched to a gene: 15. The length of the CDR3 is 18 residues. Germline CDR1 MNHNS, CDR2 SASEGT.

The rearrangement uses TRBV5-4 and TRBJ2-1, with TRBD2 matching 11 bases. CDR3 length equals 15 residues. V dropped 1 base and J dropped 10; count of bases not matched to a gene: 7. The germline V gene has CDR1 SGHNT and CDR2 YYREEE (reference sequence). The DNA for the CDR3 is TGTGCCAGCAGCTTGTACCTAGCGGGAGGCCAGGAGCAGTTCTTC. It encodes CASSLYLAGGQEQFF.

The V call is TRBV18, the J call TRBJ2-3; the match to TRBD2 covers 9 bases. The CDR3 is 17 residues long. V gave up 3 bases and J gave up 0 bases; unmatched junction bases: 7. The germline V gene encodes CDR1 KGHSH and CDR2 LQKENI. In nucleotides, the CDR3 is TGTGCCAGCTCACCGGTAGCGGGGGAACCTAGCACAGATACGCAGTATTTT. Its translation is CASSPVAGEPSTDTQYF.

The chain has TRBV18 and TRBJ1-4; D unclear. The CDR3 runs 13 residues. V lost 2 bases and J lost 7, with 8 bases in between. CDR1 and CDR2 (germline): KGHSH, LQKENI. The CDR3 sequence is CASSPGVSEKLFF. DNA of the CDR3: TGTGCCAGCTCACCAGGGGTGAGTGAAAAACTGTTTTTT.

The chain couples TRBV7-9 to TRBJ1-1, with unresolved D. The CDR3 runs to 14 residues. Trimming removed 0 bases from V and 2 bases from J, with 7 bases in between. Germline-derived CDR1 and CDR2 are SEHNR and FQNEAQ (reference sequence). CDR3 nucleotide sequence: TGTGCCAGCAGCTTAGCAGGGAGAAACACTGAAGCTTTCTTT. Translation gives CASSLAGRNTEAFF.

CDR3 sequence: CASSLKGRRKSNQPQHF. The CDR3 nucleotides are TGCGCCAGCAGCTTGAAGGGGCGGCGGAAAAGCAATCAGCCCCAGCATTTT. The V and J genes are TRBV5-1 and TRBJ1-5; TRBD1 might be the D (5 bases). CDR1 is SGHRS, CDR2 YFSETQ, per germline. The CDR3 is made up of 17 amino acids. V lost 1 base to trimming and J lost 1 base, with 15 bases between them.

The genes are TRBV5-6 and TRBJ2-7, with a weak D call TRBD2 (5 bases). Germline loops: CDR1 SGHDT, CDR2 YYEEEE. Trimming stripped 4 bases from V and 4 bases from J, with 21 bases between. CDR3 length equals 16 residues. CDR3 bases: TGTGCCAGCAGCCCCCAGTCGAGGGAGTTCCTATACGAGCAGTACTTC. Translated, it gives CASSPQSREFLYEQYF.

This clone was seen only a few times. V usage is TRBV5-5 and J usage is TRBJ2-3; 7 nucleotides agree with TRBD2. This CDR3 contains 16 residues. Germline loops: CDR1 SGHKS, CDR2 YYEKEE (reference sequence). With V trimmed by 0 bases and J by 5 bases, 9 bases remained unmatched. This CDR3 is CASSLAKSSGGDTQYF. The CDR3 DNA sequence: TGTGCCAGCAGCTTGGCTAAGTCCTCGGGAGGAGATACGCAGTATTTT.

V is TRBV15 and J is TRBJ2-7; D may match TRBD1 or TRBD2 (5 bases each). V lost 5 bases, J lost 1 base, and 12 bases lay in between. Looked up from germline, CDR1 is LNHNV and CDR2 is YYDKDF (reference sequence). The CDR3 is 14 residues long. CDR3 sequence: CATSPGAVSYEQYF. The CDR3 nucleotides are TGTGCCACCAGCCCCGGGGCGGTATCCTACGAGCAGTACTTC. Together with reference TRBV15 and TRBJ2-7, the CDR3 gives the full variable domain: DAMVIQNPRYQVTQFGKPVTLSCSQTLNHNVMYWYQQKSSQAPKLLFHYYDKDFNNEADTPDNFQSRRPNTSFCFLDIRSPGLGDTAMYLCATSPGAVSYEQYFGPGTRLTVT.

Only a few counts were recorded for this clone. This chain joins TRBV18 and TRBJ2-5; possibly TRBD1 for D (6 bases). Trimming took 8 bases from V and 4 from J, leaving 20 bases between them. Germline V lookup: CDR1 KGHSH, CDR2 LQKENI. CDR3 length: 15 residues. The CDR3 loop is CASQETGSFRETQYF. DNA of the CDR3: TGTGCCAGCCAGGAAACAGGGTCTTTCAGAGAGACCCAGTACTTC.

J is TRBJ2-5 and V is TRBV28; 13 positions match TRBD2. This CDR3 is built from 18 residues. J gave up 4 bases and V 0 bases, and 8 bases lay outside the gene matches. Germline assignment: CDR1 MDHEN and CDR2 SYDVKM. This CDR3 is CASSLWRTSGSPRETQYF. CDR3 DNA: TGTGCCAGCAGTTTATGGCGGACTAGCGGGAGTCCTCGAGAGACCCAGTACTTC.

V gene TRBV6-6 combines with J gene TRBJ2-1; 7 bases agree with TRBD2. The germline CDR1 and CDR2 sequences are MNHNY and SVGAGI (reference sequence). With 2 bases clipped from V and 8 bases from J, the junction kept 0 bases outside the gene matches. The CDR3 extends over 12 amino acids. CDR3 DNA: TGTGCCAGCAGTTACCGGGGGGATGAGCAGTTCTTC. It specifies CASSYRGDEQFF.

J is TRBJ1-4 and V is TRBV30, with 7 bases lining up with TRBD1. This CDR3 is 14 amino acids long. The germline CDR1 and CDR2 sequences are GTSNPN and SVGIG (reference sequence). J was trimmed by 7 bases and V by 4 bases; bases with no gene match: 9. CDR3 coding DNA: TGTGCCTGGAATCCCGGGACAGACGGTGAAAAACTGTTTTTT. Its protein is CAWNPGTDGEKLFF.

V gene TRBV9 combines with J gene TRBJ1-1; no clear D gene. V gave up 3 bases and J gave up 2 bases, with 5 bases separating them. The CDR3 contains 12 residues. CDR1 and CDR2 from the germline V gene are SGDLS and YYNGEE. CDR3: CASSAPNTEAFF. CDR3 coding DNA: TGTGCCAGCAGCGCCCCTAACACTGAAGCTTTCTTT.

The rearrangement links TRBV5-1 to TRBJ1-1, with D unclear. Trimming cost V 6 bases and J 5 bases, with 17 bases left between them. CDR3 length equals 14 residues. Germline V gives CDR1 SGHRS, CDR2 YFSETQ. The CDR3 nucleotides read TGCGCCAGCACCCTCTTGGGTGAAGGGACTGAAGCTTTCTTT. Translation: CASTLLGEGTEAFF.

The chain uses TRBV10-3 and TRBJ2-5; TRBD2 matches 10 bases. The DNA end is a closer match to TRBJ2-7, so the J assignment may be wrong. There are 14 residues in the CDR3. Germline values: CDR1 ENHRY, CDR2 SYGVKD. CDR3 residues: CAISGTSGSYEQYF. In nucleotides, the CDR3 is TGTGCCATCAGTGGGACTAGCGGCTCTTACGAGCAGTACTTC.

This rearrangement joins TRBV9 to TRBJ2-3, with 12 bases fitting TRBD2. With V trimmed by 3 bases and J by 0 bases, 5 bases remained unmatched. Germline V gene sequence: CDR1 SGDLS, CDR2 YYNGEE. This CDR3 is 17 amino acids long. As DNA, the CDR3 is TGTGCCAGCAGCGGACTAGCGGGGGCACCTAGCACAGATACGCAGTATTTT. Its translation: CASSGLAGAPSTDTQYF.

J is TRBJ2-1 and V is TRBV14; D is ambiguous. The CDR3 spans 14 residues. Germline lookup yields CDR1 SGHDN and CDR2 FVKESK. V lost 0 bases and J lost 4, with 7 bases in between. The CDR3 region is CASSQDLGYNEQFF. Here the CDR3 DNA reads TGTGCCAGCAGCCAAGATTTAGGTTACAATGAGCAGTTCTTC.